This entry lists 21 T cell receptor beta chains sequenced from one sample in a study of blood T cell repertoires in COVID-19. The table came from immunoSEQ multiplex PCR; TCRdb's copy has only in-frame clones and leaves some out. The top ten clones hold 4.3% of a sample with about 85,000 clones, nearly 90% of them seen once. Material: peripheral blood. The source is a woman of 80 years or more with active or convalescent COVID-19.

The chain joins TRBV13 to TRBJ1-6; perhaps TRBD1 as D (5 bases). V was shortened by 5 bases and J by 3 bases, with 14 bases between the two germline ends. The CDR3 spans 16 residues. From germline, CDR1 is PRHDT and CDR2 FYEKMQ (reference sequence). The CDR3 DNA reads as TGTGCCAGCAGCAGGGGCAGTGACAACTATAATTCACCCCTCCACTTT. It yields the protein CASSRGSDNYNSPLHF.

V gene TRBV7-2 combines with J gene TRBJ2-1; 9 positions match TRBD2. J was trimmed by 4 bases and V by 4 bases; bases with no gene match: 8. CDR3 length equals 16 residues. Germline CDR1 reads SGHTA; CDR2 reads FQGNSA. In DNA, the CDR3 is TGTGCCAGCAGCTCCCTTAGCGGGAGTGGATACAATGAGCAGTTCTTC. It yields the protein CASSSLSGSGYNEQFF.

The chain links TRBV4-2 to TRBJ1-5; D is unresolved. Trimming cost V 0 bases and J 0 bases, with 9 bases left between them. This CDR3 spans 16 amino acids. Germline CDR1 is LGHNA and CDR2 is YNFKEQ. The CDR3 DNA reads as TGTGCCAGCAGCCAAGATCAGGCTTATAGCAATCAGCCCCAGCATTTT. Translating it yields CASSQDQAYSNQPQHF.

As for this clone: The identical CDR3 is also encoded by other nucleotide sequences in the sample. J is TRBJ2-3 and V is TRBV18, with D hard to call. From germline, CDR1 is KGHSH and CDR2 LQKENI. The CDR3 has 13 amino acids. The germline V and J ends were trimmed by 3 bases and 0 bases, with 4 bases remaining between them. CDR3 in amino acids: CASSPPSTDTQYF. The CDR3 nucleotides read TGTGCCAGCTCACCCCCGAGCACAGATACGCAGTATTTT.

The J gene is TRBJ2-7, the V gene TRBV3-1 (or the pseudogene TRBV3-2), with a weak D call TRBD2 (5 bases). CDR3 length: 17 amino acids. Germline-derived CDR1 and CDR2 are LGHDT and YNNKEL (reference sequence). The V end lost 1 base, the J end lost 0 bases, and 16 bases lay between the germline ends. In nucleotides, the CDR3 is TGTGCCAGCAGCCAAGCCGGAGGACCCGCTACCTCCTACGAGCAGTACTTC. As protein: CASSQAGGPATSYEQYF.

The chain employs TRBV13 and TRBJ2-1, with 11 positions matching TRBD2. J gave up 0 bases and V 5 bases, and 6 bases lay outside the gene matches. The length of the CDR3 is 17 residues. Germline V CDR1 and CDR2: PRHDT, FYEKMQ (reference sequence). The CDR3 bases are TGTGCCAGCAGCACCCGACTAGCGGGGATCTCCTACAATGAGCAGTTCTTC. Encoded protein: CASSTRLAGISYNEQFF.

The chain has TRBV27 and TRBJ2-3; 7 nucleotides match TRBD1. The CDR3 consists of 15 residues. Germline loops: CDR1 MNHEY, CDR2 SMNVEV (reference sequence). The ends lost 5 bases at V and 3 bases at J; junction bases unmatched: 8. CDR3 in DNA: TGTGCCAGCAGTCTGGACAGGCGGAGAACAGATACGCAGTATTTT. Translated: CASSLDRRRTDTQYF.

This clone was counted only a few times. This sequence joins TRBV2 and TRBJ2-5; TRBD2 aligns across 10 bases. Germline V gene data show CDR1 as SNHLY and CDR2 as FYNNEI. CDR3 length: 19 amino acids. J gave up 0 bases and V 8 bases, and 18 bases lay outside the gene matches. This CDR3 reads CASRLASGSRRGHQETQYF. In DNA form, the CDR3 reads TGTGCCAGCCGACTCGCTAGCGGGAGTAGGAGAGGGCACCAAGAGACCCAGTACTTC. The full variable domain, its missing parts supplied by reference TRBV2 and TRBJ2-5, is EPEVTQTPSHQVTQMGQEVILRCVPISNHLYFYWYRQILGQKVEFLVSFYNNEISEKSEIFDDQFSVERPDGSNFTLKIRSTKLEDSAMYFCASRLASGSRRGHQETQYFGPGTRLLVL.

This chain uses TRBV19 with TRBJ1-4, with D possibly matching TRBD1 (6 bases). Per the germline V gene, CDR1 is LNHDA and CDR2 is SQIVND (reference sequence). V lost 5 bases and J lost 4, with 11 bases in between. The CDR3 spans 14 residues. DNA for the CDR3: TGTGCCAGTAGTTCGACAGGAGGTAATGAAAAACTGTTTTTT. This sequence encodes CASSSTGGNEKLFF.

V and J are TRBV30 and TRBJ2-7; maybe TRBD1 (5 bases). Trimming removed 0 bases at V and 6 bases at J, with 12 bases between. CDR1 and CDR2 from the germline V gene are GTSNPN and SVGIG (reference sequence). The CDR3 runs to 13 residues. CDR3 nucleotides: TGTGCCTGGAGTGTACTCCCCAGGGCCGAGCAGTACTTC. Amino acids: CAWSVLPRAEQYF.

J is TRBJ1-1 and V is TRBV7-8; 8 bases align to TRBD1. This CDR3 has 14 amino acids. CDR1 is SGHVS and CDR2 is FQNEAQ in the germline V gene. Trimming removed 5 bases from V and 2 bases from J; junction bases left unmatched: 4. The DNA for the CDR3 is TGTGCCAGCAGCCCGACAGGGGTAAACACTGAAGCTTTCTTT. Its protein product is CASSPTGVNTEAFF.

This clone was counted once. The chain is built from TRBV19 and TRBJ2-3; tentative D call: TRBD2 (5 bases). V dropped 5 bases and J dropped 5 bases, with 8 bases sitting between them. This CDR3 is built from 12 residues. Germline values: CDR1 LNHDA, CDR2 SQIVND (reference sequence). The CDR3 DNA is TGTGCCAGTAGTTTCCGGGGAGATACGCAGTATTTT. Translating it yields CASSFRGDTQYF.

The sample holds one count of this clone. The chain has TRBV5-4 and TRBJ1-2, with unresolved D. The CDR3 has 15 amino acids. CDR1 is SGHNT and CDR2 is YYREEE in the germline V gene (reference sequence). The V end was cut by 2 bases, the J end by 5 bases, with 16 bases between. CDR3 in DNA: TGTGCCAGCAGCTTCGGTCTGGAGGGTGGGTATGGCTACACCTTC. Its protein product is CASSFGLEGGYGYTF. Looking up the rest from reference TRBV5-4 and TRBJ1-2 gives the full variable domain: ETGVTQSPTHLIKTRGQQVTLRCSSQSGHNTVSWYQQALGQGPQFIFQYYREEENGRGNFPPRFSGLQFPNYSSELNVNALELDDSALYLCASSFGLEGGYGYTFGSGTRLTVV.

This chain connects TRBV28 to TRBJ2-1; perhaps TRBD2 as D (6 bases). Germline CDR1 is MDHEN and CDR2 is SYDVKM. The ends were cut back, 7 bases at V and 6 bases at J, with 19 bases in the middle. The CDR3 runs to 15 residues. The CDR3 region is CASILSGRGLNEQFF. CDR3 in DNA: TGTGCCAGCATCCTCAGCGGGCGGGGACTCAATGAGCAGTTCTTC.

The CDR3 DNA reads as TGTGCCAGCAGTTACAGAAAGAGCTCCTATAATTCACCCCTCCACTTT. Translated: CASSYRKSSYNSPLHF. The rearrangement links TRBV6-2 or TRBV6-3 to TRBJ1-6; the D is unclear. This CDR3 region has 16 residues. Deletions cut 2 bases from V and 0 bases from J, with 8 bases between. Germline-derived CDR1 and CDR2 are MNHEY and SVGEGT.

V usage is TRBV2 and J usage is TRBJ2-3, with 8 bases matching TRBD1. This CDR3 spans 13 amino acids. The germline V gene has CDR1 SNHLY and CDR2 FYNNEI. V shed 10 bases, J shed 1 base, and the junction held 4 bases outside the gene matches. CDR3 in amino acids: CATQGGGTDTQYF. The CDR3 DNA reads as TGTGCCACACAGGGGGGAGGCACAGATACGCAGTATTTT.

This clone has just one count. This chain uses TRBV24-1 with TRBJ1-2, with 9 bases identical to TRBD1. V lost 9 bases and J lost 7; bases outside the gene matches: 8. This CDR3 comprises 13 residues. Germline CDR1 and CDR2: KGHDR and SFDVKD. The CDR3 loop reads CATGKTGGAGYTF. CDR3 nucleotides: TGTGCCACCGGAAAGACAGGGGGTGCTGGCTACACCTTC.

The chain recombines TRBV28 with TRBJ1-2; no definite D call. Trimming cost V 2 bases and J 5 bases, with 6 bases left between them. Germline-derived CDR1 and CDR2 are MDHEN and SYDVKM. This CDR3 has 12 residues. The CDR3 nucleotides are TGTGCCAGCAGTTTAAGCCCTTATGGCTACACCTTC. It specifies CASSLSPYGYTF.

CDR3 sequence (DNA): TGTGCCATCAGTGAGCAGGGGGCCGACTATAATTCACCCCTCCACTTT. Translation gives CAISEQGADYNSPLHF. This sequence joins TRBV10-3 and TRBJ1-6; 8 bases are shared with TRBD1. Germline values: CDR1 ENHRY, CDR2 SYGVKD. This CDR3 comprises 16 residues. With V trimmed by 2 bases and J by 3 bases, 3 bases remained unmatched.

The J gene is TRBJ2-1, the V gene TRBV6-2 or TRBV6-3, with TRBD2 identical over 10 bases. This CDR3 spans 17 amino acids. Germline-derived CDR1 and CDR2 are MNHEY and SVGEGT. The J segment lost 8 bases and the V segment lost 0 bases, leaving 10 bases of the junction unmatched. CDR3 sequence reads: CASSYSIGSSGSDEQFF. In DNA, the CDR3 is TGTGCCAGCAGTTACTCGATTGGGTCTAGCGGGAGTGATGAGCAGTTCTTC.

This chain joins TRBV7-8 and TRBJ2-5; TRBD2 might be the D (5 bases). The CDR3 is 13 amino acids. V lost 3 bases and J lost 6, with 11 bases in between. Germline V gene lookup returns CDR1 SGHVS and CDR2 FQNEAQ. The DNA for the CDR3 is TGTGCCAGCAGCTTTGAGGGTAGCAAGACCCAGTACTTC. Amino acids: CASSFEGSKTQYF.